These 14 T cell receptor beta chains were sequenced from one sample in a study of blood T cell repertoires in COVID-19. Sequencing used immunoSEQ multiplex PCR; TCRdb keeps in-frame clones, though not all of them. The sample yields roughly 440,000 clones, approximately 89% seen once. Input material: peripheral blood. All receptors derive from a woman in her fifties or sixties with COVID-19, enrolled during active disease.

This clone was found once. The chain joins TRBV6-5 to TRBJ2-7; 7 bases fit TRBD1. Looked up from germline, CDR1 is MNHEY and CDR2 is SVGAGI. The V and J ends lost 6 bases and 7 bases, in that order; junction bases with no gene match: 9. The CDR3 runs 13 residues. The CDR3 DNA follows: TGTGCCAGCAGCGATGGGACAGTCGGGGAGCAGTACTTC. This encodes CASSDGTVGEQYF.

The chain couples TRBV2 to TRBJ1-2; D is uncertain. The germline V gene encodes CDR1 SNHLY and CDR2 FYNNEI. Trimming left V 2 bases short and J 5 bases short, with 9 bases between. This CDR3 spans 13 amino acids. The CDR3, as DNA: TGTGCCAGCAGTGAACAGCGAGAATATGGCTACACCTTC. It yields the protein CASSEQREYGYTF.

DNA for the CDR3: TGTGCCAGCAGTTACAGGGTCATGAACACTGAAGCTTTCTTT. Translating gives CASSYRVMNTEAFF. The V and J genes are TRBV27 and TRBJ1-1; D is perhaps TRBD1 (6 bases). The CDR3 is 14 residues long. The V gene lost 4 bases and the J gene lost 0 bases, with 9 bases spanning the gap. The germline CDR1 and CDR2 sequences are MNHEY and SMNVEV (reference sequence).

The J gene is TRBJ1-1, the V gene TRBV12-3 or TRBV12-4; 12 positions agree with TRBD1. The CDR3 sequence is 12 residues long. The trim removed 3 bases at V and 12 bases at J, leaving 2 bases unmatched. DNA of the CDR3: TGTGCCAGCAGTTTGGGGACAGGGGGCACTTTCTTT. Its translation: CASSLGTGGTFF.

This clone showed up just once. CDR3 protein: CASTEGDANTGELFF. CDR3 nucleotide sequence: TGCGCCAGCACCGAGGGAGATGCGAACACCGGGGAGCTGTTTTTT. V usage is TRBV5-1 and J usage is TRBJ2-2, with D possibly TRBD2 on 5 matching bases. Per the germline V gene, CDR1 is SGHRS and CDR2 is YFSETQ. The ends were cut back, 6 bases at V and 0 bases at J, with 12 bases in the middle. The CDR3 is 15 amino acids.

The rearrangement links TRBV7-2 to TRBJ1-2; D remains unclear. CDR1 and CDR2 from the germline V gene are SGHTA and FQGNSA. The CDR3 spans 13 residues. The ends were cut back, 3 bases at V and 6 bases at J, with 11 bases in the middle. The CDR3 spells CASSFLTSDGYTF. CDR3 coding DNA: TGTGCCAGCAGCTTCCTAACGTCGGATGGCTACACCTTC.

V and J are TRBV28 and TRBJ2-7, with TRBD2 matching 10 bases. Trimming cost V 3 bases and J 5 bases; bases outside gene matches: 13. The CDR3 totals 17 residues. Germline values: CDR1 MDHEN, CDR2 SYDVKM. The CDR3 protein is CASSFNLFGTSVNEQYF. In DNA, the CDR3 is TGTGCCAGCAGTTTTAATCTGTTTGGGACTAGCGTTAACGAGCAGTACTTC.

The gene calls are TRBV4-1 and TRBJ1-5; D is perhaps TRBD1 (5 bases). In germline, CDR1 is MGHRA, CDR2 YSYEKL. There are 15 residues in the CDR3. With 0 bases removed from V and 1 base from J, the gap between germline ends came to 7 bases. In DNA, the CDR3 is TGCGCCAGCAGCCAAGAAAGGGGCAGCAATCAGCCCCAGCATTTT. Its protein is CASSQERGSNQPQHF.

This clone came up a few times. The V gene is TRBV7-2, the J gene TRBJ1-1, with 7 bases identical to TRBD1. The length of the CDR3 is 11 residues. Germline CDR1 and CDR2: SGHTA and FQGNSA. V lost 6 bases to trimming and J lost 10 bases; unmatched junction nucleotides: 5. This CDR3 is CASRSGGRAFF. The CDR3 DNA reads as TGTGCCAGCAGATCAGGGGGGAGAGCTTTCTTT. The entire variable domain, with the rest obtained from reference TRBV7-2 and TRBJ1-1, is as follows: GAGVSQSPSNKVTEKGKDVELRCDPISGHTALYWYRQSLGQGLEFLIYFQGNSAPDKSGLPSDRFSAERTGGSVSTLTIQRTQQEDSAVYLCASRSGGRAFFGQGTRLTVV.

V usage is TRBV28 and J usage is TRBJ2-3; D possibly corresponds to TRBD1 (6 bases). The germline V and J ends were trimmed by 5 bases and 1 base, with 16 bases remaining between them. The CDR3 consists of 16 residues. Germline V CDR1 and CDR2: MDHEN, SYDVKM. Here the CDR3 reads CASSTHRKGGTDTQYF. CDR3 nucleotides: TGTGCCAGCAGTACGCACAGGAAGGGGGGCACAGATACGCAGTATTTT.

This chain uses TRBV2 with TRBJ2-7; D gene unclear. Germline loops: CDR1 SNHLY, CDR2 FYNNEI. The CDR3 totals 14 residues. V was pared by 4 bases and J by 0 bases, with 10 bases between. This chain's CDR3 is CASSGYRNSYEQYF. In nucleotides, the CDR3 is TGTGCCAGCAGTGGTTACAGAAACTCCTACGAGCAGTACTTC.

A few counts support this clone. A junction boundary mismatches the germline segment, possibly from a read error. This chain links TRBV18 with TRBJ2-7; 7 positions match TRBD1. This CDR3 contains 14 residues. From germline, CDR1 is KGHSH and CDR2 LQKENI. CDR3 coding DNA: TGTGCCAGCTCACCACCGCTTGGACAGGTAGGGGCGGACTTC. This encodes CASSPPLGQVGADF.

This chain uses TRBV4-1 with TRBJ1-4; D is ambiguous. The CDR3 consists of 17 residues. Germline CDR1 is MGHRA and CDR2 is YSYEKL. The V end was cut by 1 base, the J end by 1 base, with 13 bases between. This CDR3 is CASSQAYPVGTNEKLFF. CDR3 DNA: TGCGCCAGCAGCCAAGCCTATCCTGTTGGAACTAATGAAAAACTGTTTTTT.

V and J are TRBV15 and TRBJ2-7, with D unresolved. Germline lookup yields CDR1 LNHNV and CDR2 YYDKDF (reference sequence). The CDR3 is made up of 14 amino acids. Trimming cost V 0 bases and J 3 bases, with 9 bases left between them. The CDR3 protein is CATSRDLYSYEQYF. The CDR3 DNA sequence: TGTGCCACCAGCAGAGATCTGTACAGCTACGAGCAGTACTTC.